What follows is one T cell receptor (beta chain) and its context. This record belongs to a study of blood T cell repertoires in COVID-19. Individuals drawn from approximately 22 US areas were about 18 to 100 years old. Recovery meant two consecutive negative NP/OP PCR tests, professional clearance, or resolved symptoms. This CDR3 has 13 amino acids. Germline V CDR1 and CDR2: SQVTM, ANQGSEA. V was cut by 1 base and J by 4 bases, with 10 bases left in between. Assay: immunoSEQ multiplex PCR; the TCRdb copy retains only in-frame clones and omits some. Altogether fewer than 500,000 clones are present, 87% being singletons, with the ten largest covering 1% to 1.5%.

The receptor's source is a young man who had recovered from COVID-19. Sequencing was done on a sample of PBMCs or T cells enriched from blood (not recorded which). This chain links TRBV29-1 with TRBJ1-1; D call uncertain. The CDR3 reads CSVEAGVGTEAFF. CDR3 DNA sequence: TGCAGCGTTGAAGCGGGAGTCGGCACTGAAGCTTTCTTT.